This TCR beta chain was found in a study of cytomegalovirus exposure and HLA in healthy donors. The study ran its PCR with 60 Vbeta and 13 Jbeta primers. Measured with immunoSEQ multiplex PCR; TCRdb has only the in-frame clones, and not every one. The sample lists some 90,000 clones, roughly 74% occurring once. Trimming at V came to 5 bases and at J to 4 bases, leaving 9 bases not matched to a gene. CDR1 SGHTA and CDR2 FQGNSA come from the germline V gene. This CDR3 region has 16 residues. J is TRBJ2-3 and V is TRBV7-2; 10 bases align to TRBD2. This receptor was identified in a woman between 70 and 85 years old in good health and CMV-seropositive. The sequenced material came from PBMCs. CDR3 protein: CASSLSPSGGADTQYF. DNA of the CDR3: TGTGCCAGCAGCCTCAGCCCTAGCGGGGGCGCAGATACGCAGTATTTT.